This T cell receptor (beta chain) was found in a study of control samples from healthy donors and cancer patients. Only one count was recorded for this clone. Germline V gene lookup returns CDR1 SEHNR and CDR2 FQNEAQ (reference sequence). J lost 5 bases, V lost 4 bases, and 5 bases had no gene match. The CDR3 totals 15 residues. Measured with immunoSEQ multiplex PCR; TCRdb has only the in-frame clones, and not every one. Of 200,000 or so clones in the sample, just under 95% are singletons; the top ten hold about 1.6%. Sequenced material: blood. This sequence was found in a man in his fifties in good health. The chain carries TRBV7-9 and TRBJ2-5, with 12 nucleotides matching TRBD2. The CDR3 nucleotides are TGTGCCAGCAGCTCTACCGGGACTAGCGGGGAGACCCAGTACTTC. Protein product: CASSSTGTSGETQYF.